Listed below are T cell receptor beta chains from one sample, sequenced in a study of pediatric ulcerative colitis. Sequencing used immunoSEQ multiplex PCR; TCRdb keeps in-frame clones, though not all of them. The table records fewer than 40,000 clones, 83% of them present only once. The sample consisted of blood. The source is a girl aged 10 to 17 with moderate ulcerative colitis. CDR3s include the opening cysteine and the closing phenylalanine or tryptophan. The D gene is left open where the match is weak. Part of the rows lack a size; the others show once, few, many or a class for expanded clones.

V gene	D gene	J gene	clone size	CDR3 DNA	CDR3 protein
TRBV20-1	-	TRBJ2-1	-	TGCAGTTCTCAGGGGTATGAGCAGTTCTTC	CSSQGYEQFF
TRBV6-5	TRBD2	TRBJ2-7	-	TGTGCCAGCAGTTACCTAGCGGACTACCCTACCTACGAGCAGTACTTC	CASSYLADYPTYEQYF
TRBV30	TRBD2	TRBJ2-3	-	TGTGCCTGGAGTGCGGGACTAGCGGAGATCACAGATACGCAGTATTTT	CAWSAGLAEITDTQYF
TRBV4-1	-	TRBJ2-5	once	TGCGCCAGCAGCCAAGAAGGGGGAGAGACCCAGTACTTC	CASSQEGGETQYF
TRBV6-5	-	TRBJ2-5	-	TGTGCCAGCAGTAAAGAGACCCAGTACTTC	CASSKETQYF
TRBV29-1	-	TRBJ1-5	few	TGCAGCGTTCTTCCAGGGAGCGGTCAGCCCCAGCATTTT	CSVLPGSGQPQHF
TRBV5-1	-	TRBJ1-3	-	TGCGCCAGCAGCTTGGACTGGCCAGGGGACGGAAACACCATATATTTT	CASSLDWPGDGNTIYF
TRBV5-1	TRBD1	TRBJ2-7	-	TGCGCCAGCAGCTTGTATCGGGACAGGGGAAACGAGCAGTACTTC	CASSLYRDRGNEQYF
TRBV20-1	-	TRBJ1-5	-	TGCAGTGCTAGAAATCAGCCCCAGCATTTT	CSARNQPQHF
TRBV7-2	TRBD1	TRBJ1-2	-	TGTGCCAGCAGCTTAGCGCTGAGGGGGCAGGGTGGTGGCTACACCTTC	CASSLALRGQGGGYTF
TRBV11-2	TRBD2	TRBJ2-5	-	TGTGCCAGCAGCTCCCAGGAGGCGGGGGGTTTCCAAGAGACCCAGTACTTC	CASSSQEAGGFQETQYF
TRBV4-1	TRBD1	TRBJ2-2	-	TGCGCCAGCAGCCAGGGGACAGGGGCGAACACCGGGGAGCTGTTTTTT	CASSQGTGANTGELFF
TRBV30	-	TRBJ1-2	-	TGTGCCTGGAGTGTAGGTCGTTGGGTAGGGGTCCGGTTTGGCTACACCTTC	CAWSVGRWVGVRFGYTF
TRBV4-1	-	TRBJ2-3	-	TGCGCCAGCAAACGCTTGGGGGACATCAGCACAGATACGCAGTATTTT	CASKRLGDISTDTQYF
TRBV28	-	TRBJ1-1	-	TGTGCCAGCAGTCCAACATCTTGGAACACTGAAGCTTTCTTT	CASSPTSWNTEAFF
TRBV7-9	TRBD2	TRBJ2-7	-	TGTGCCAGCAGCTTAGGCGGGGGGACCTACGAGCAGTACTTC	CASSLGGGTYEQYF
TRBV7-6	-	TRBJ2-7	-	TGTGCCAGCAGCTACGGGATCCTCTCTGAGCAGTACTTC	CASSYGILSEQYF
TRBV7-9	-	TRBJ2-5	-	TGTGCCAGCAGCTTAGAAGGGGGGACGAAGACCCAGTACTTC	CASSLEGGTKTQYF
TRBV11-3	-	TRBJ2-5	-	TGTGCCAGCAGCTTAGCTTGGGGAAAGACCCAGTACTTC	CASSLAWGKTQYF
TRBV7-2	-	TRBJ2-1	-	TGTGCCAGCAGCTCACAGAGGGTCCCTCCCTATGAGCAGTTCTTC	CASSSQRVPPYEQFF
TRBV19	-	TRBJ1-4	-	TGTGCCAGTAGTATACCGGGGGCAACTAATGAAAAACTGTTTTTT	CASSIPGATNEKLFF
TRBV6-5	-	TRBJ2-3	once	TGTGCCACCGCCCTAGTTTGGACAGATACGCAGTATTTT	CATALVWTDTQYF
TRBV28	TRBD2	TRBJ2-3	few	TGTGCCAGCAGTTTTGGGACTAGCGGCGGCACAGATACGCAGTATTTT	CASSFGTSGGTDTQYF
TRBV30	TRBD2	TRBJ2-2	few	TGTGCCTGGAGTGTACAGGAAGCGGGAGGGCCGAGACCCGGGGAGCTGTTTTTT	CAWSVQEAGGPRPGELFF
TRBV28	TRBD1	TRBJ1-5	large	TGTGCCAGCAGTTTTTCGGGACAGGGGCGCAATCAGCCCCAGCATTTT	CASSFSGQGRNQPQHF
TRBV6-1	-	TRBJ1-6	once	TGTGCCAGCAGTCCCCTGCGGGGTCCACCCCTCCACTTT	CASSPLRGPPLHF
TRBV18	TRBD1	TRBJ1-1	-	TGTGCCAGCTCACCTAGACAGGGGGCCTACACTGAAGCTTTCTTT	CASSPRQGAYTEAFF
TRBV7-9	-	TRBJ1-5	-	TGTGCCTGGGGGGATGGGCCCCAGCATTTT	CAWGDGPQHF
TRBV5-5	-	TRBJ1-1	-	TGTGCCAGCAGCAGGAGGACCCCTAATGAAGCTTTCTTT	CASSRRTPNEAFF
TRBV7-2	TRBD2	TRBJ2-1	-	TGTGCCAGCAGCACAACGGAAGCGGGAGATAGGAATGAGCAGTTCTTC	CASSTTEAGDRNEQFF
TRBV30	-	TRBJ1-5	-	TGTGCCTGGAGTGCTCGGAGGGGTGCCAATCAGCCCCAGCATTTT	CAWSARRGANQPQHF
TRBV28	-	TRBJ1-5	few	TGTGCCAGCAGTTTCGGGTATCAGCCCCAGCATTTT	CASSFGYQPQHF
TRBV6-5	-	TRBJ2-3	once	TGTGCCAGCAGTACGATTAGCGGAGGCAAGGATACGCAGTATTTT	CASSTISGGKDTQYF
TRBV25-1	-	TRBJ1-5	few	TGTGCCAGCAGTGAATCCTCCAACAGTCAGATCAATCAGCCCCAGCATTTT	CASSESSNSQINQPQHF
TRBV27	TRBD2	TRBJ2-7	-	TGTGCCAGCAGTTTAAGGACTAGGACATATGAGCAGTACTTC	CASSLRTRTYEQYF
TRBV30	-	TRBJ1-1	-	TGTGCCTGGAGTGTACAGCTTCAGGCAGAAGCTTTCTTT	CAWSVQLQAEAFF
TRBV18	-	TRBJ1-2	-	TGTGCCAGCTCACCGGAGGACTATGGCTACACCTTC	CASSPEDYGYTF
TRBV6-5	TRBD1	TRBJ2-3	once	TGTGCCAGCAGCTCCACCAGGGGGAAGACAGATACGCAGTATTTT	CASSSTRGKTDTQYF
TRBV4-3	-	TRBJ2-2	-	TGCGCCAGCAGCCAAGGAATAGGGTCCTCGAACACCGGGGAGCTGTTTTTT	CASSQGIGSSNTGELFF
TRBV5-1	TRBD2	TRBJ2-1	-	TGCGCCAGCAGTCCATCCCCTCTAGCGGGAGGATACAATGAGCAGTTCTTC	CASSPSPLAGGYNEQFF
TRBV4-2	-	TRBJ2-7	-	TGTGCCAGCAGCCACAACAGCGCCTACGAGCAGTACTTC	CASSHNSAYEQYF
TRBV6-4	TRBD1	TRBJ2-2	-	TGTGCCAGCAGTTCGACAGGGGGGACAACCGGGGAGCTGTTTTTT	CASSSTGGTTGELFF
TRBV4-1	TRBD2	TRBJ2-5	-	TGCGCCAGCAGCCAGGGTCCCGGGACTAGCGGGAGAGGGATCCAAGAGACCCAGTACTTC	CASSQGPGTSGRGIQETQYF
TRBV28	-	TRBJ2-7	-	TGTGCCAGCGAGGATCTCGCAAGGGGTATAAGCTTC	CASEDLARGISF
TRBV6-5	-	TRBJ1-2	-	TGTGCCAGCAGGGACGGATCCTATGGCTACACCTTC	CASRDGSYGYTF
TRBV7-9	-	TRBJ1-2	-	TGTGCCAGCAGTTCGTGGGGCTACACCTTC	CASSSWGYTF
TRBV9	TRBD1	TRBJ2-2	-	TGTGCCAGCAGCCCGGGGACAGGGATTTTGGCCGGGGAGCTGTTTTTT	CASSPGTGILAGELFF
TRBV28	-	TRBJ2-5	-	TGTGCCAGCAGCCCGGGCAGGCAAGAGACCCAGTACTTC	CASSPGRQETQYF
TRBV6-1	-	TRBJ2-1	once	TGTGCCAGCAGTGACTTACTTTGCCTCTTC	CASSDLLCLF
TRBV20-1	-	TRBJ2-2	-	TGCAGGGTCGGGGAGCTGTTTTTT	CRVGELFF
TRBV5-4	-	TRBJ2-2	-	TGTGCCAGCAGCTTGTCTACCGGGGAGCTGTTTTTT	CASSLSTGELFF
TRBV9	-	TRBJ2-7	-	TGTGCCAGCAGCGTAGACGGAACTAGGTCCTACGAGCAGTACTTC	CASSVDGTRSYEQYF